The T cell receptor (beta chain) under discussion was sequenced for a study of blood T cell repertoires in COVID-19. About the study: COVID-19 samples from acute and convalescent phases originated in the United States, Italy and Spain. Sources were T cells, B-cell-depleted T cells, or PBMCs; the material itself was cDNA or gDNA.

Followed over time, Seattle patients had been enrolled while infection was active. In the original workflow: Estimation of nucleated cell counts relied on the amplification of reference gene primers. The data were produced by immunoSEQ multiplex PCR, yet TCRdb's version contains in-frame clones alone and is incomplete. The DNA gave D and trimming, while V, J and clone size come from that table. The sample has fewer than 350,000 clones; about nine tenths are singletons. This clone was counted once. The germline V gene encodes CDR1 GTSNPN and CDR2 SVGIG (reference sequence). V lost 5 bases to trimming and J lost 7 bases, with 14 bases between them. The CDR3 loop spans 13 amino acids.

The sample taken for sequencing was peripheral blood. The sequence came from a woman aged 30 to 39 with COVID-19, enrolled during active disease. V usage is TRBV30 and J usage is TRBJ2-2, with D tentatively TRBD2 (5 bases). CDR3: CAWCEGSGGELFF. DNA of the CDR3: TGTGCCTGGTGCGAGGGTTCGGGCGGGGAGCTGTTTTTT.